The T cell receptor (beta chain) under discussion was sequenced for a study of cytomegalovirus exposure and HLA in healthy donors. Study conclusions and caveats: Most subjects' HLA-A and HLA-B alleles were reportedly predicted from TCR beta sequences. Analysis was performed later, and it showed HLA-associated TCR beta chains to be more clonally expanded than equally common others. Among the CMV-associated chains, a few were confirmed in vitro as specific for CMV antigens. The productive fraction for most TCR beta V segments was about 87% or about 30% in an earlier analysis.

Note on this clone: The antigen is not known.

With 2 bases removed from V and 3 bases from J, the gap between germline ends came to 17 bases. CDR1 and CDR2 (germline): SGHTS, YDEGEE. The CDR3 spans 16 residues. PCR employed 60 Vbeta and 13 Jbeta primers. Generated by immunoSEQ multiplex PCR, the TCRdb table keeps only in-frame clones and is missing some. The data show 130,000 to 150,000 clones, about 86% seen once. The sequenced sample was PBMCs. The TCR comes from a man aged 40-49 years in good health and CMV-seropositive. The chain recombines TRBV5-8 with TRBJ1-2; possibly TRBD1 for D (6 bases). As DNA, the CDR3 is TGTGCCAGCAGCTTACTCGAGGGGGGGCCCTACTATGGCTACACCTTC. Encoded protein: CASSLLEGGPYYGYTF.